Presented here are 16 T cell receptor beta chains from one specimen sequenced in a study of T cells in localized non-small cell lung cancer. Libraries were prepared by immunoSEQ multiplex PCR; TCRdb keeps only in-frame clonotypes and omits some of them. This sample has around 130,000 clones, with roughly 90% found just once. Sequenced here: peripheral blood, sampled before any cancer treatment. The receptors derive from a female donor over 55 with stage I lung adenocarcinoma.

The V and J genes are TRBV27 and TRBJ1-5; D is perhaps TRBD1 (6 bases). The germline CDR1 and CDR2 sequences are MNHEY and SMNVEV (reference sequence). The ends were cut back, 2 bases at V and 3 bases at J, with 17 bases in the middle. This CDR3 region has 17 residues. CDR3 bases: TGTGCCAGCAGTTTAGCCTCCCCGCAGGGGAACAATCAGCCCCAGCATTTT. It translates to CASSLASPQGNNQPQHF.

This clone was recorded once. CDR3 DNA sequence: TGTGCCAGCACCTCACGGGGACAGGGGTTTCAGCCCCAGCATTTT. Protein: CASTSRGQGFQPQHF. This rearrangement joins TRBV5-8 to TRBJ1-5; 10 bases match TRBD1. Germline V gene sequence: CDR1 SGHTS, CDR2 YDEGEE. The ends lost 6 bases at V and 6 bases at J; junction bases unmatched: 9. The CDR3 spans 15 residues.

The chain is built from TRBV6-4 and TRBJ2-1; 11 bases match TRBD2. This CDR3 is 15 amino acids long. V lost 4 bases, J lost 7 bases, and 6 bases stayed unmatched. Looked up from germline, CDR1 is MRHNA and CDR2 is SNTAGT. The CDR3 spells CASSVWGTSGNEQFF. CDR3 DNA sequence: TGTGCCAGCAGTGTATGGGGGACTAGCGGTAATGAGCAGTTCTTC.

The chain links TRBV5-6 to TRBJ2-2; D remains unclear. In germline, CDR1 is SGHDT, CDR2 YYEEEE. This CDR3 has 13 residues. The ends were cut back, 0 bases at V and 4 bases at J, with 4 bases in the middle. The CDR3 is CASSLAGTGELFF. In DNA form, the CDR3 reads TGTGCCAGCAGCTTGGCCGGCACCGGGGAGCTGTTTTTT.

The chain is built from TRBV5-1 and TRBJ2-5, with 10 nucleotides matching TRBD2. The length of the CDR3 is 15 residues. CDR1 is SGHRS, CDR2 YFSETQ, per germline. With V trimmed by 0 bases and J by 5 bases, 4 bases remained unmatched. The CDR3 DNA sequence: TGCGCCAGCAGCTTGGCTAGCGGGAGCGTCGAGACCCAGTACTTC. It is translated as CASSLASGSVETQYF.

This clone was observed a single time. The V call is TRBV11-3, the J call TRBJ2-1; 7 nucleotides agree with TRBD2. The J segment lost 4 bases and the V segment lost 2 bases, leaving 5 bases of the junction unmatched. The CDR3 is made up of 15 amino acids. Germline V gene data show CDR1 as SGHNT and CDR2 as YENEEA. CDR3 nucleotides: TGTGCCAGCAGCTTACTGCCTAGCGGATACAATGAGCAGTTCTTC. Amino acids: CASSLLPSGYNEQFF.

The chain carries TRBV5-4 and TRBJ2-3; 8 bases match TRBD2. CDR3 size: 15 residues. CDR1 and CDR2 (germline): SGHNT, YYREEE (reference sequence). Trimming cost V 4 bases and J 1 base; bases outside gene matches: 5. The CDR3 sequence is CASSTLAGRTDTQYF. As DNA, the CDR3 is TGTGCCAGCAGCACCCTAGCGGGCCGCACAGATACGCAGTATTTT.

The chain's CDR3 is CASSLAGTRETQYF. CDR3 sequence (DNA): TGTGCCAGCAGTTTGGCCGGGACTAGGGAGACCCAGTACTTC. This chain uses TRBV27 with TRBJ2-5; TRBD2 aligns across 8 bases. V lost 3 bases and J lost 5; bases outside the gene matches: 5. The CDR3 runs to 14 residues. Germline V gene data show CDR1 as MNHEY and CDR2 as SMNVEV (reference sequence).

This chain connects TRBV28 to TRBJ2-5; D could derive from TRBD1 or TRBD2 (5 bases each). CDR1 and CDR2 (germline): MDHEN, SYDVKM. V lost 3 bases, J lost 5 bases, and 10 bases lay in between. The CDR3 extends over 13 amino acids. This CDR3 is CASSLSGPETQYF. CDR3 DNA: TGTGCCAGCAGTTTGTCGGGACCGGAGACCCAGTACTTC.

This CDR3 is CASSHRVGTEAFF. CDR3 nucleotides: TGCGCCAGCAGCCACAGGGTTGGCACTGAAGCTTTCTTT. The gene calls are TRBV5-1 and TRBJ1-1, with a weak D call TRBD1 (6 bases). V gave up 4 bases and J gave up 4 bases, with 11 bases separating them. From germline, CDR1 is SGHRS and CDR2 YFSETQ. The CDR3 has 13 amino acids. Looking up the rest from reference TRBV5-1 and TRBJ1-1 gives the full variable domain: KAGVTQTPRYLIKTRGQQVTLSCSPISGHRSVSWYQQTPGQGLQFLFEYFSETQRNKGNFPGRFSGRQFSNSRSEMNVSTLELGDSALYLCASSHRVGTEAFFGQGTRLTVV.

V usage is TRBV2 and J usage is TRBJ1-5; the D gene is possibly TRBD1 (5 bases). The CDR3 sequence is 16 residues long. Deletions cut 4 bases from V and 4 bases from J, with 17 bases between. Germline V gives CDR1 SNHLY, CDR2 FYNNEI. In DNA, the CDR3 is TGTGCCAGCAGTGTTCTCTCTCGAGGGGCGAATCAGCCCCAGCATTTT. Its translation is CASSVLSRGANQPQHF.

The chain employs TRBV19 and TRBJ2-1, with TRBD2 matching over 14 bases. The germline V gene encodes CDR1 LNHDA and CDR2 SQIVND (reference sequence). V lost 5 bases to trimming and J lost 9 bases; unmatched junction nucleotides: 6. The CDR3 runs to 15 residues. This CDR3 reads CASSPEGLAGVEQFF. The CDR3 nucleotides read TGTGCCAGTAGTCCTGAGGGACTAGCGGGAGTTGAGCAGTTCTTC.

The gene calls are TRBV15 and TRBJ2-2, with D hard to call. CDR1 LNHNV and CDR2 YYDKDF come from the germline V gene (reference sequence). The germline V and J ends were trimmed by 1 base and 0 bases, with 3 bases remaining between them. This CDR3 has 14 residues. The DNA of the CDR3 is TGTGCCACCAGCAGAGTCACGAACACCGGGGAGCTGTTTTTT. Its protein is CATSRVTNTGELFF.

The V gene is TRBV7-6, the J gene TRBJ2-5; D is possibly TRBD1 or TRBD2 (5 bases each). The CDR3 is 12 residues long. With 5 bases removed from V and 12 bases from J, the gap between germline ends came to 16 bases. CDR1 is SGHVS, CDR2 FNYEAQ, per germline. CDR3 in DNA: TGTGCCAGCAGCCATCGGGACCTTAAAAAGTACTTC. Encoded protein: CASSHRDLKKYF. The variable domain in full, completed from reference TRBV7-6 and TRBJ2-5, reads GAGVSQSPRYKVTKRGQDVALRCDPISGHVSLYWYRQALGQGPEFLTYFNYEAQQDKSGLPNDRFSAERPEGSISTLTIQRTEQRDSAMYRCASSHRDLKKYFGPGTRLLVL.

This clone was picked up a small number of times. DNA for the CDR3: TGTGCCAGCAGCTGGGGGACAGGGGGATTCGGCGAGCAGTACTTC. It codes for CASSWGTGGFGEQYF. The chain carries TRBV16 and TRBJ2-7; 11 positions agree with TRBD1. The CDR3 spans 15 residues. V shed 5 bases, J shed 6 bases, and the junction held 9 bases outside the gene matches. CDR1 is KGHSY, CDR2 FQNENV, per germline. The entire variable domain, with the rest obtained from reference TRBV16 and TRBJ2-7, is as follows: GEEVAQTPKHLVRGEGQKAKLYCAPIKGHSYVFWYQQVLKNEFKFLISFQNENVFDETGMPKERFSAKCLPNSPCSLEIQATKLEDSAVYFCASSWGTGGFGEQYFGPGTRLTVT.

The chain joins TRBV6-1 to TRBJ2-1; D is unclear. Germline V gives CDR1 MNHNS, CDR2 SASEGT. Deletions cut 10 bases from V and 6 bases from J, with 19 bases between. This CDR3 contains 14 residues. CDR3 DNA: TGTGCCATCCTCCTGGGGAACAGCGCCAATGAGCAGTTCTTC. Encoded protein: CAILLGNSANEQFF.